A selection of T cell receptor beta chains follows, all from one sample in a study of cytotoxic CD8 clonotypes in ibrutinib-treated CLL. TCRdb's copy holds only in-frame clones and misses some; the assay was immunoSEQ multiplex PCR. The repertoire holds about 140,000 clones, with around 81% as singletons. The sample was PBMCs, taken after 36 months of ibrutinib treatment. The receptors here all came from a human donor with chronic lymphocytic leukemia. Each CDR3 is given with its conserved first and last residue.

j_call,v_call,cdr3_aa
TRBJ2-7,TRBV5-1,CASAVGQGSYEQYF
TRBJ2-7,TRBV18,CASSPMRAAREQYF
TRBJ2-2,TRBV27,CASSFVGLMNTGELFF
TRBJ2-5,TRBV15,CATSMQGAETQYF
TRBJ2-7,TRBV21-1,CASSRGTRPHSYEQYF
TRBJ2-7,TRBV5-1,CASSGGTGPSSYEQYF
TRBJ2-7,TRBV18,CASSPLALASGYYEQYF
TRBJ1-5,TRBV6-5,CASSYSARDQPQHF
TRBJ1-5,TRBV10-2,CASSGGPGNQPQHF
TRBJ1-2,TRBV28,CASIGGYGYTF
TRBJ1-3,TRBV15,CATLGLVGNTIYF